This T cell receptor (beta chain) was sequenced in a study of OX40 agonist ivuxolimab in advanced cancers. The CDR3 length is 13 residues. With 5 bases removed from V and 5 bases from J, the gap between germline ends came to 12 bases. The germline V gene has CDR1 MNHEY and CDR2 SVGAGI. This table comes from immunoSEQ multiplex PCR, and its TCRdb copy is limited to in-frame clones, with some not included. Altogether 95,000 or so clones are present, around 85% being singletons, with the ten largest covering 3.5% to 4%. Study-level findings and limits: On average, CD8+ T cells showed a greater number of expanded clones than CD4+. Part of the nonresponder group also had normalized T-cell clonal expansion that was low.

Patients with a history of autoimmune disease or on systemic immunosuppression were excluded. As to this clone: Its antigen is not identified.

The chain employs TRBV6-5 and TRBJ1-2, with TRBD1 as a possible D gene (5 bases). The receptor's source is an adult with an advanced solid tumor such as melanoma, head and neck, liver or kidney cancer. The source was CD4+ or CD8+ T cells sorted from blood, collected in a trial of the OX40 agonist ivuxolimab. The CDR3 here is CASSRQPRYGYTF. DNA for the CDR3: TGTGCCAGCAGTCGACAGCCGAGGTATGGCTACACCTTC.